This is a list of T cell receptor beta chains from one sample in a study of breast tumors, draining lymph nodes, adjacent tissues. TCRdb itself ran the multiplex PCR reads through MiXCR, one entry per CDR3 protein. The sample lists approximately 89,000 distinct CDR3 sequences, over 25% seen once, with roughly 8.1% in the top ten. The sample taken for sequencing was axillary lymph node tissue. These receptors came from a female donor with breast cancer. Some clones in this sample may be carry-over from other donors' samples. The CDR3 runs from the conserved cysteine through the conserved F or W. A D gene is named only where the DNA matches it firmly. Expanded clones get a size class; other rows say once, few or many, or leave the size out.

size: -
J: TRBJ2-7
V: TRBV7-8
D: -
DNA: TGTGCCAGCAGCCAAGAGATCCACGAGCAGTACTTC
CDR3: CASSQEIHEQYF

size: many
J: TRBJ1-2
V: TRBV5-1
D: -
DNA: TGCGCCAGCAGCCCCGGGGGGGACTATGGCTACACCTTC
CDR3: CASSPGGDYGYTF

size: many
J: TRBJ2-7
V: TRBV5-6
D: -
DNA: TGTGCCAGCAGCTTGGCGCCAGGGCTTATGGACGAGCAGTACTTC
CDR3: CASSLAPGLMDEQYF

size: once
J: TRBJ1-4
V: TRBV7-6
D: -
DNA: TGTGCCAGCAGCCCTGCGGGAGAAAAACTGTTCTTT
CDR3: CASSPAGEKLFF

size: many
J: TRBJ1-5
V: TRBV20-1
D: -
DNA: TGCAGTGCTAGAGATCCCAGGGGAGCGGGGGGCGGCAATCAGCCCCAGCATTTT
CDR3: CSARDPRGAGGGNQPQHF

size: many
J: TRBJ2-1
V: TRBV5-8
D: TRBD2
DNA: TGTGCCAGCAGCTCTAGTCCGGGACTAGTCGATAACAATGAGCAGTTCTTC
CDR3: CASSSSPGLVDNNEQFF

size: -
J: TRBJ2-1
V: TRBV10-3
D: TRBD1
DNA: TGTGCCATCAGGTCCCGGGACAGCTCCTACAATGAGCAGTTCTTC
CDR3: CAIRSRDSSYNEQFF

size: -
J: TRBJ2-7
V: TRBV7-3
D: TRBD1
DNA: TGTGCCAGCAGCTTTCGGGACAGTGGTGAGCAGTACTTC
CDR3: CASSFRDSGEQYF

size: few
J: TRBJ1-1
V: TRBV20-1
D: -
DNA: TGCAGTGCAAAACAAAGCATGAACACTGAAGCTTTCTTT
CDR3: CSAKQSMNTEAFF

size: many
J: TRBJ2-6
V: TRBV6-2/TRBV6-3
D: -
DNA: TGTGCCAGCAGTTACGACTTCACTGGGGCCAACGTCCTGACTTTC
CDR3: CASSYDFTGANVLTF

size: many
J: TRBJ2-7
V: TRBV30
D: TRBD2
DNA: TGTGCCTGCAAACACGGGACTATCGCCGAGCAGTACTTC
CDR3: CACKHGTIAEQYF

size: many
J: TRBJ1-6
V: TRBV7-9
D: -
DNA: TGTGCCAGCAGGGGGGGGTTCAGCAATTCACCCCTCCACTTT
CDR3: CASRGGFSNSPLHF

size: -
J: TRBJ1-2
V: TRBV7-9
D: -
DNA: TGTGCCAGCAGGGAGAGTGCAGGAGCTGGCTACACCTTC
CDR3: CASRESAGAGYTF

size: -
J: TRBJ1-5
V: TRBV20-1
D: -
DNA: TGCAGTGCTATGGCAGGGGTGCATCAGCCCCAGCATTTT
CDR3: CSAMAGVHQPQHF

size: many
J: TRBJ2-7
V: TRBV19
D: -
DNA: TGTGCCAGTAGTGCCCCTAGCGAGCACGGCGAGCAGTACTTC
CDR3: CASSAPSEHGEQYF

size: many
J: TRBJ2-5
V: TRBV2
D: -
DNA: TGTGCCAGCAGTGAAACCGGGGGTGAGACCCAGTACTTC
CDR3: CASSETGGETQYF

size: few
J: TRBJ1-1
V: TRBV7-2
D: -
DNA: TGTGCCAGCAGCAAGGGGGTCAGGGAGGGGGAGGCTTTCTTT
CDR3: CASSKGVREGEAFF

size: many
J: TRBJ1-3
V: TRBV7-6
D: -
DNA: TGTGCCAGCAGCGCCTCAACAGGCGGACACACCATATATTTT
CDR3: CASSASTGGHTIYF

size: -
J: TRBJ2-2
V: TRBV3-2
D: -
DNA: TGCGCCAGCAGCCAAGATAACGGGAGGGCCGGGGAGCTGTTTTTT
CDR3: CASSQDNGRAGELFF

size: many
J: TRBJ1-5
V: TRBV3-1
D: -
DNA: TGTGCCAGCAGCCAAGATCTGGGGGGCGGTCAGCCCCAGCATTTT
CDR3: CASSQDLGGGQPQHF

size: -
J: TRBJ2-5
V: TRBV12-3/TRBV12-4
D: TRBD1
DNA: TGTGCCAGCAGCGGCCGACAGGGCTCTGAGACCCAGTACTTC
CDR3: CASSGRQGSETQYF

size: many
J: TRBJ1-5
V: TRBV10-3
D: TRBD1
DNA: TGTGCCATCAGTAACACCGGGACAGGGGGCAATCAGCCCCAGCATTTT
CDR3: CAISNTGTGGNQPQHF

size: many
J: TRBJ2-5
V: TRBV7-9
D: -
DNA: TGTGCCAGCAGCTTAGTCCGGGACGTGAATAGAGAGACCCAGTACTTC
CDR3: CASSLVRDVNRETQYF

size: -
J: TRBJ2-3
V: TRBV20-1
D: TRBD2
DNA: TGCAGTGCAGTAGCGGGAGGATACACAGATACGCAGTATTTT
CDR3: CSAVAGGYTDTQYF

size: -
J: TRBJ2-2
V: TRBV20-1
D: TRBD2
DNA: TGCAGTGCTCTGTTGACTAGCGGGAGCACCGGGGAGCTGTTTTTT
CDR3: CSALLTSGSTGELFF

size: many
J: TRBJ2-5
V: TRBV5-8
D: TRBD2
DNA: TGTGCCAGCAGCTTGACTAGCGGGAGTGAAGAGACCCAGTACTTC
CDR3: CASSLTSGSEETQYF

size: many
J: TRBJ2-7
V: TRBV7-9
D: TRBD2
DNA: TGTGCCAGCACCAAAGGGCTCGGTAGCGGGGCGCTGGCGAAGAACGAGCAGTACTTC
CDR3: CASTKGLGSGALAKNEQYF

size: many
J: TRBJ2-1
V: TRBV19
D: TRBD2
DNA: TGTGCCAGTAGTATAGAGGGGAGGGGACTAGCGGCGAGCTCCTACAATGAGCAGTTCTTC
CDR3: CASSIEGRGLAASSYNEQFF

size: -
J: TRBJ1-4
V: TRBV14
D: TRBD1
DNA: TGTGCCAGCAGCCAAGATTTCTTAACGGGACAGGGGTGGGAAAAACTGTTTTTT
CDR3: CASSQDFLTGQGWEKLFF

size: -
J: TRBJ2-6
V: TRBV18
D: -
DNA: TGTGCCAGCTCACCAAGGACCCAGCGGGGGGCCAACGTCCTGACTTTC
CDR3: CASSPRTQRGANVLTF

size: -
J: TRBJ2-2
V: TRBV2
D: TRBD2
DNA: TGTGCCAGCAGCTTGACTAGCGGGGCCGGGGAGCTGTTTTTT
CDR3: CASSLTSGAGELFF

size: many
J: TRBJ1-6
V: TRBV11-2
D: -
DNA: TGTGCCAGCAGCTTAACCCGGAGATCCTATAATTCACCCCTCCACTTT
CDR3: CASSLTRRSYNSPLHF

size: many
J: TRBJ2-1
V: TRBV5-6
D: -
DNA: TGTGCCAGCAGCTTGGGGGGGACATTGAAAACTCAGCAGTTCTTC
CDR3: CASSLGGTLKTQQFF

size: -
J: TRBJ1-6
V: TRBV11-3
D: -
DNA: TGTGCCAGCAGCTTAAGTCCTTCCGGGATAGTGGGCAGTTCACCCCTCCACTTT
CDR3: CASSLSPSGIVGSSPLHF

size: many
J: TRBJ2-3
V: TRBV5-4
D: -
DNA: TGTGCCAGCAGCCCCAGAGGGGTCGGGGGCACAGATACGCAGTATTTT
CDR3: CASSPRGVGGTDTQYF

size: many
J: TRBJ1-5
V: TRBV28
D: -
DNA: TGTGCCAGCAGTTTATCCCCAGGTCTTCTCAATCAGCCCCAGCATTTT
CDR3: CASSLSPGLLNQPQHF

size: once
J: TRBJ2-5
V: TRBV10-3
D: -
DNA: TGTGCCATCAGTGAGTCGGTCGGACGGAGGGAGCCACAAGAGACCCAGTACTTC
CDR3: CAISESVGRREPQETQYF

size: -
J: TRBJ1-4
V: TRBV12-3/TRBV12-4
D: -
DNA: TGTGCCAGCAGTGGCAGAGGGGGGGGGATGAAACTGTTTTTT
CDR3: CASSGRGGGMKLFF

size: -
J: TRBJ1-2
V: TRBV7-2
D: -
DNA: TGTGCCAGCAGCCCAAGGGGTGGCCCCGGTTATGGCTACCCCTTC
CDR3: CASSPRGGPGYGYPF

size: -
J: TRBJ2-7
V: TRBV14
D: -
DNA: TGTGCCAGCAGCCAAGATCGATCCTCCAGCCGGGGTTTCTACGAGCAGTACTTC
CDR3: CASSQDRSSSRGFYEQYF

size: many
J: TRBJ2-7
V: TRBV5-1
D: -
DNA: TGCGCCAGCAGCATACAGGGCTACGAGCAGTACTTC
CDR3: CASSIQGYEQYF

size: -
J: TRBJ2-1
V: TRBV30
D: TRBD2
DNA: TGTGCCTGGAGTGCCAAACTAGCGGGAGGGGGTGAGCAGTTCTTC
CDR3: CAWSAKLAGGGEQFF

size: many
J: TRBJ2-7
V: TRBV7-9
D: -
DNA: TGTGCCAGCAGCTTATCCACCATGCTAAACGAGCAGTACTTC
CDR3: CASSLSTMLNEQYF

size: -
J: TRBJ2-1
V: TRBV11-3
D: TRBD2
DNA: TGTGCCAGCAGCTTATCGATCCTAGCGGGGGAACTGGATACGCAGTTCTTC
CDR3: CASSLSILAGELDTQFF

size: many
J: TRBJ1-2
V: TRBV12-3/TRBV12-4
D: TRBD1
DNA: TGTGCCAGCAGTCACACCGGGACAGGGAGGGGCTACACCTTC
CDR3: CASSHTGTGRGYTF

size: -
J: TRBJ2-7
V: TRBV25-1
D: TRBD2
DNA: TGTGCCAGCAGTGTTACCGGGACTAGCGGGATTAACGAGCAGTACTTC
CDR3: CASSVTGTSGINEQYF

size: -
J: TRBJ1-6
V: TRBV12-3/TRBV12-4
D: -
DNA: TGTGCCAGCAGTTTAGTGGCGGATTCACCCCTCCACTTT
CDR3: CASSLVADSPLHF

size: many
J: TRBJ2-3
V: TRBV4-3
D: TRBD1
DNA: TGCGCCAGCAGCCAAGAGGGACAGGGGTTCACAGATACGCAGTATTTT
CDR3: CASSQEGQGFTDTQYF

size: many
J: TRBJ2-3
V: TRBV19
D: -
DNA: TGTGCCAGTAGTAGTAGCGGCTACACAGATACGCAGTATTTT
CDR3: CASSSSGYTDTQYF

size: many
J: TRBJ1-6
V: TRBV28
D: TRBD1
DNA: TGTGCCAGCAGTCCTGGACAGGGGTATTCACCCCTCCACTTT
CDR3: CASSPGQGYSPLHF

size: many
J: TRBJ2-7
V: TRBV20-1
D: -
DNA: TGCAGTGCTAGAGGGTCAGCTACCGTCGAGCAGTACTTC
CDR3: CSARGSATVEQYF

size: -
J: TRBJ2-7
V: TRBV7-9
D: TRBD1
DNA: TGTGCCAGCAGCCCGGGACAGGGGCCGACCGAGCAGTACTTC
CDR3: CASSPGQGPTEQYF

size: -
J: TRBJ1-6
V: TRBV4-3
D: -
DNA: TGCGCCAGCAGCACTACGGATACCCTAAATTCACCCCTCCACTTT
CDR3: CASSTTDTLNSPLHF

size: many
J: TRBJ2-3
V: TRBV3-1
D: -
DNA: TGTGCCAGCAGCAAAACCACCACAGATACGCAGTATTTT
CDR3: CASSKTTTDTQYF

size: many
J: TRBJ1-2
V: TRBV4-1
D: -
DNA: TGCGCCAGCAGCCAAGAAATCAAGTATAACTATGGCTACACCTTC
CDR3: CASSQEIKYNYGYTF

size: -
J: TRBJ1-5
V: TRBV12-3/TRBV12-4
D: TRBD1
DNA: TGTGCCAGCAGAGACGACAGGGGTAGTGAGACCCAGCATTTT
CDR3: CASRDDRGSETQHF

size: many
J: TRBJ1-2
V: TRBV20-1
D: -
DNA: TGCAGTGCTAGAGATAGGGGACCCTATGGCTACACCTTC
CDR3: CSARDRGPYGYTF

size: many
J: TRBJ2-7
V: TRBV5-5
D: TRBD2
DNA: TGTGCCAGCAGCTTACAAACGGGGGGGATCTACGAGCAGTACTTC
CDR3: CASSLQTGGIYEQYF

size: many
J: TRBJ2-7
V: TRBV7-8
D: -
DNA: TGTGCCAGCAGCTTAGAGGCAGCGGGTACCTACGAGCAGTACTTC
CDR3: CASSLEAAGTYEQYF